The 24 T cell receptor beta chains presented below share a single source sample, sequenced in a study of vaccination and CD4 T cells after COVID-19. These TCRs' antigens remain unknown. Once obtained from cultured CD4+ T cells, the DNA was sequenced using the Oncomine TCR Beta short-read assay. TCRdb reprocessed the PCR reads with MiXCR, giving one entry per CDR3 protein. The repertoire holds approximately 17,000 distinct CDR3 sequences, with 70% as singletons. Treatment meaning: roughly 11-day PBMC culture with coronavirus spike peptide pools or control peptides (ViraFEST assay). Input material: CD4+ T cells from blood, cultured in vitro. The receptor source for this set is a human donor who had recovered from COVID-19.

The J gene is TRBJ1-1, the V gene TRBV7-9, with D perhaps matching TRBD1 (5 bases). CDR1 is SEHNR, CDR2 FQNEAQ, per germline (reference sequence). Trimming shortened V by 4 bases and J by 1 base, and 19 bases separated the two germline ends. The CDR3 covers 17 residues. The CDR3 reads CASSSYPPGQKNTEAFF. The CDR3 nucleotides read TGTGCCAGCAGCTCTTACCCACCGGGGCAAAAGAACACTGAAGCTTTCTTT.

CDR3 in DNA: TGCAGTGCTGACGGGGGAGGTAGCCCCTACGAGCAGTACTTC. This codes for CSADGGGSPYEQYF. The chain is built from TRBV20-1 and TRBJ2-7; a weak D match, TRBD2 (6 bases). With 5 bases removed from V and 2 bases from J, the gap between germline ends came to 16 bases. CDR1 and CDR2 (germline): DFQATT, SNEGSKA (reference sequence). The CDR3 contains 14 residues.

This chain uses TRBV20-1 with TRBJ2-7, with 10 positions matching TRBD2. Looked up from germline, CDR1 is DFQATT and CDR2 is SNEGSKA (reference sequence). J gave up 3 bases and V 7 bases, and 6 bases lay outside the gene matches. The CDR3 runs 13 residues. The CDR3 bases are TGCAGTGTAGCCAGGACTAGCGGCTACGAGCAGTACTTC. Residues: CSVARTSGYEQYF.

This chain joins TRBV29-1 and TRBJ1-1; D unresolved. This CDR3 spans 11 amino acids. In germline, CDR1 is SQVTM, CDR2 ANQGSEA. Trimming stripped 5 bases from V and 1 base from J, with 5 bases between. CDR3 loop: CSVHPNTEAFF. The CDR3 bases are TGCAGCGTTCACCCGAACACTGAAGCTTTCTTT. Full variable domain (rest looked up from reference TRBV29-1 and TRBJ1-1): SAVISQKPSRDICQRGTSLTIQCQVDSQVTMMFWYRQQPGQSLTLIATANQGSEATYESGFVIDKFPISRPNLTFSTLTVSNMSPEDSSIYLCSVHPNTEAFFGQGTRLTVV.

The CDR3 DNA reads TGTGCCAGCAGTGAAATTCAGGGGCAGCCCCAGCATTTT. Its translation is CASSEIQGQPQHF. The chain employs TRBV6-1 and TRBJ1-5; D is perhaps TRBD1 (6 bases). Germline V gene sequence: CDR1 MNHNS, CDR2 SASEGT. Deletions cut 2 bases from V and 7 bases from J, with 9 bases between. This CDR3 spans 13 amino acids.

This clonotype was counted a few times. V and J are TRBV7-2 and TRBJ1-2; TRBD1 might be the D (5 bases). The CDR3 sequence is 14 residues long. Germline values: CDR1 SGHTA, CDR2 FQGNSA. Trimming removed 5 bases from V and 4 bases from J, with 14 bases in between. This CDR3 reads CASSTNPGGYGYTF. Written as DNA, the CDR3 is TGTGCCAGCAGCACCAACCCGGGGGGCTATGGCTACACCTTC.

In the case of this clonotype: At one boundary the junction diverges from the germline segment, which might be a read error. The chain combines TRBV15 with TRBJ1-1; D is possibly TRBD1 (5 bases). This CDR3 is built from 12 residues. Germline V CDR1 and CDR2: LNHNV, YYDKDF (reference sequence). As DNA, the CDR3 is TGTGCCACCAGCGGAGAGGGGTCTGAAGCTTTCTTT. Protein: CATSGEGSEAFF. Full variable domain (missing parts from reference TRBV15 and TRBJ1-1): DAMVIQNPRYQVTQFGKPVTLSCSQTLNHNVMYWYQQKSSQAPKLLFHYYDKDFNNEADTPDNFQSRRPNTSFCFLDIRSPGLGDTAMYLCATSGEGSEAFFGQGTRLTVV.

This sequence joins TRBV6-5 and TRBJ2-3, with D tentatively TRBD1 or TRBD2 (5 bases each). This CDR3 is 16 amino acids long. Germline values: CDR1 MNHEY, CDR2 SVGAGI. Trimming stripped 0 bases from V and 2 bases from J, with 12 bases between. The CDR3 DNA reads TGTGCCAGCAGTTACTCGAAGGGACGGATCACAGATACGCAGTATTTT. Amino acids: CASSYSKGRITDTQYF.

This clonotype was found once. Its ends do not fully match the called genes, so a read error is possible. The rearrangement links TRBV2 to TRBJ1-6, with D tentatively TRBD1 (6 bases). CDR1 SNHLY and CDR2 FYNNEI come from the germline V gene. CDR3 length: 14 amino acids. CDR3 DNA sequence: TGCGCCAGCAGTACTCAGGGAGGGGGATCACCCCTCCACTTT. This translates into CASSTQGGGSPLHF.

The V gene is TRBV5-1, the J gene TRBJ1-1, with D hard to call. Trimming pared 4 bases from V and 1 base from J, leaving 11 bases between. CDR3 length: 14 residues. CDR1 and CDR2 from the germline V gene are SGHRS and YFSETQ. The CDR3 sequence is CASSLPGQNTEAFF. The CDR3 bases are TGCGCCAGCAGCCTTCCGGGTCAGAACACTGAAGCTTTCTTT. The complete variable domain, with remaining parts taken from reference TRBV5-1 and TRBJ1-1, reads KAGVTQTPRYLIKTRGQQVTLSCSPISGHRSVSWYQQTPGQGLQFLFEYFSETQRNKGNFPGRFSGRQFSNSRSEMNVSTLELGDSALYLCASSLPGQNTEAFFGQGTRLTVV.

The chain combines TRBV9 with TRBJ2-3, with D perhaps matching TRBD2 (5 bases). This CDR3 is built from 17 residues. Germline V CDR1 and CDR2: SGDLS, YYNGEE. The V and J ends lost 5 bases and 0 bases respectively, with 19 bases between them. The CDR3 loop reads CASSLGSGRDSTDTQYF. In nucleotides, the CDR3 is TGTGCCAGCAGTCTCGGATCGGGGAGAGATAGCACAGATACGCAGTATTTT.

This clonotype was counted a few times. J is TRBJ1-5 and V is TRBV2, with no clear D. Trimming pared 3 bases from V and 10 bases from J, leaving 16 bases between. The CDR3 totals 14 residues. Germline values: CDR1 SNHLY, CDR2 FYNNEI. CDR3 in amino acids: CASSDRIPPYPQHF. As DNA, the CDR3 is TGTGCCAGCAGTGATCGTATTCCCCCATATCCCCAGCATTTT.

This sequence joins TRBV20-1 and TRBJ2-3, with 13 positions matching TRBD2. Germline CDR1 and CDR2: DFQATT and SNEGSKA (reference sequence). The CDR3 loop spans 15 amino acids. J gave up 2 bases and V 6 bases, and 5 bases lay outside the gene matches. DNA of the CDR3: TGCAGTGCAGAGGGACTAGCGGGGCCCACAGATACGCAGTATTTT. This translates into CSAEGLAGPTDTQYF.

This clonotype was seen a single time. The chain couples TRBV24-1 to TRBJ2-3; TRBD1 might be the D (6 bases). V shed 6 bases and J shed 2 bases, with 8 bases lying between them. Germline V gene sequence: CDR1 KGHDR, CDR2 SFDVKD. CDR3 length: 13 residues. CDR3 loop: CATSQGPTDTQYF. As DNA, the CDR3 is TGTGCCACCAGTCAGGGGCCCACAGATACGCAGTATTTT.

This chain joins TRBV20-1 and TRBJ2-5; TRBD2 matches 7 bases. The CDR3 contains 13 residues. The J segment lost 1 base and the V segment lost 6 bases, leaving 5 bases of the junction unmatched. Germline assignment: CDR1 DFQATT and CDR2 SNEGSKA (reference sequence). The CDR3 reads CSARRGSQETQYF. The CDR3 DNA reads TGCAGTGCGAGACGCGGGAGCCAAGAGACCCAGTACTTC.

The rearrangement joins TRBV7-9 to TRBJ1-3, with no clear D. CDR1 is SEHNR, CDR2 FQNEAQ, per germline (reference sequence). The CDR3 extends over 15 amino acids. Between the trimmed V and J ends, which lost 1 base and 8 bases, there was a span of 15 bases. This chain's CDR3 is CASSLEKGWRDTIYF. The CDR3, as DNA: TGTGCCAGCAGCTTAGAGAAGGGTTGGAGGGACACCATATATTTT.

This clonotype has only a few counts. Here the CDR3 reads CASSYSWGQNGYTF. CDR3 DNA: TGTGCCAGCAGTTACTCCTGGGGGCAGAACGGCTACACCTTC. The chain recombines TRBV6-5 with TRBJ1-2; D is possibly TRBD1 (6 bases). In germline, CDR1 is MNHEY, CDR2 SVGAGI. V was pared by 0 bases and J by 8 bases, with 13 bases between. This CDR3 spans 14 amino acids.

This clonotype was observed once. One end of the junction varies from germline; a read error may be responsible. The chain employs TRBV20-1 and TRBJ2-3, with TRBD2 matching 8 bases. The CDR3 has 15 amino acids. Germline CDR1 reads DFQATT; CDR2 reads SNEGSKA (reference sequence). The CDR3 loop reads CSAREASGPTGTQYF. As DNA, the CDR3 is TGCAGTGCTAGAGAGGCTAGCGGGCCGACAGGTACGCAGTATTTT.

V is TRBV7-9 and J is TRBJ2-5; 8 nucleotides match TRBD2. Germline V CDR1 and CDR2: SEHNR, FQNEAQ (reference sequence). After removal of 8 bases from V and 5 bases from J, the junction contained 10 bases not matched to a gene. This CDR3 comprises 14 residues. CDR3 loop: CASRGLVFPETQYF. The DNA for the CDR3 is TGTGCCAGCCGGGGACTAGTGTTCCCCGAGACCCAGTACTTC.

This clonotype was recorded once. V is TRBV15 and J is TRBJ2-3, with 12 bases aligning to TRBD2. CDR3 length: 16 residues. V gave up 1 base and J gave up 3 bases; unmatched junction bases: 2. CDR1 and CDR2 from the germline V gene are LNHNV and YYDKDF (reference sequence). The CDR3 sequence: CATSRGLAGVTDTQYF. The CDR3 nucleotides are TGTGCCACCAGCAGAGGACTAGCGGGGGTTACAGATACGCAGTATTTT.

This clonotype turned up a few times. The chain's CDR3 is CASSLGGFGTGELFF. CDR3 nucleotides: TGTGCCAGCAGCTTGGGAGGATTTGGCACCGGGGAGCTGTTTTTT. This chain connects TRBV5-6 to TRBJ2-2; D gene ambiguous. V was shortened by 0 bases and J by 4 bases, with 10 bases between the two germline ends. The CDR3 spans 15 residues. Germline lookup yields CDR1 SGHDT and CDR2 YYEEEE. Full variable domain (outside the CDR3, taken from reference TRBV5-6 and TRBJ2-2): DAGVTQSPTHLIKTRGQQVTLRCSPKSGHDTVSWYQQALGQGPQFIFQYYEEEERQRGNFPDRFSGHQFPNYSSELNVNALLLGDSALYLCASSLGGFGTGELFFGEGSRLTVL.

This chain links TRBV20-1 with TRBJ2-5; no definite D call. The CDR3 loop spans 14 amino acids. With 1 base removed from V and 2 bases from J, the gap between germline ends came to 11 bases. Per the germline V gene, CDR1 is DFQATT and CDR2 is SNEGSKA (reference sequence). The CDR3 DNA reads TGCAGTGCTAGAGTTGGGATCTCACAAGAGACCCAGTACTTC. Protein: CSARVGISQETQYF.

This chain links TRBV27 with TRBJ2-5; 10 bases align to TRBD1. Looked up from germline, CDR1 is MNHEY and CDR2 is SMNVEV (reference sequence). CDR3 length equals 15 residues. The trim removed 5 bases at V and 5 bases at J, leaving 8 bases unmatched. Written as DNA, the CDR3 is TGTGCCAGCAGTCCGACAGGGGGCCCCTTTGAGACCCAGTACTTC. Protein: CASSPTGGPFETQYF.

The gene calls are TRBV10-3 and TRBJ2-5, with 16 bases matching TRBD2. V lost 6 bases, J lost 5 bases, and 9 bases stayed unmatched. Germline V gives CDR1 ENHRY, CDR2 SYGVKD. The CDR3 runs 17 residues. For the CDR3, the DNA is TGTGCCATCAGCCAAGGGACTAGCGGGAGGGCCAGTGAGACCCAGTACTTC. This codes for CAISQGTSGRASETQYF.